This T cell receptor beta chain was recorded in a study of OX40 agonist ivuxolimab in advanced cancers. V gave up 0 bases and J gave up 7 bases, with 16 bases separating them. CDR1 is MNHNY, CDR2 SVGAGI, per germline (reference sequence). The CDR3 length is 16 residues. Clones were read by immunoSEQ multiplex PCR, and TCRdb kept only the in-frame ones, dropping some. The table lists 100,000 or so clones, about nine tenths of them singletons. Points from the study as a whole: Partly responding patients at 0.1-3.0 mg/kg showed some of the smallest clonal expansion. Blood T cells, both CD4+ and CD8+, expanded clonally by week 6 at 0.1 to 3.0 mg/kg.

As concerns this clone: Antigen unknown.

The chain couples TRBV6-6 to TRBJ2-1; D gene unclear. The receptor's source is an adult with an advanced solid tumor such as melanoma, head and neck, liver or kidney cancer. The starting material was CD4+ or CD8+ T cells sorted from blood, obtained in a trial of the OX40 agonist ivuxolimab. CDR3 amino acids: CASSYSDGLGRNEQFF. The CDR3 DNA reads TGTGCCAGCAGTTACTCAGACGGCCTCGGTAGGAATGAGCAGTTCTTC.